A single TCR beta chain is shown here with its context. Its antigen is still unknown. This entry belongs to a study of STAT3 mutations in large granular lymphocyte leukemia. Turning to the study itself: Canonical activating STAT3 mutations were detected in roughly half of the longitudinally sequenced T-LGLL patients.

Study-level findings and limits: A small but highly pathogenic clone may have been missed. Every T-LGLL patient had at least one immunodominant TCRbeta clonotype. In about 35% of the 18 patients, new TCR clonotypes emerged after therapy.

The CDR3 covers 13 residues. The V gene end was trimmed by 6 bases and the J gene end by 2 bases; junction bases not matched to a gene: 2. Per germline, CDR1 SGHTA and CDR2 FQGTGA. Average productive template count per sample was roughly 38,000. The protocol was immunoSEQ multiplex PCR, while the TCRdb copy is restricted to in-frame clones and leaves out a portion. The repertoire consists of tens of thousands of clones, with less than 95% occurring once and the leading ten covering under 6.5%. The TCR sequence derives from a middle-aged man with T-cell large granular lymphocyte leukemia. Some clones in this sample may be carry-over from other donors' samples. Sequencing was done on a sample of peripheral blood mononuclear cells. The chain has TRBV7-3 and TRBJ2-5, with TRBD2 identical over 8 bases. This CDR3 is CASRRGDQETQYF. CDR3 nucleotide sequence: TGTGCCAGCAGGCGGGGGGATCAAGAGACCCAGTACTTC.